This TCR beta chain derives from a study of blood T cell repertoires in COVID-19. Repertoires were generated with immunoSEQ multiplex PCR, while TCRdb's copy carries only in-frame clones and drops some. The repertoire includes roughly 100,000 clones, 60% to 80% of them detected once, and 0.75% to 1% sits in the top ten. This TCR was sampled from a human donor with acute or convalescent COVID-19. The donor label of this sample is uncertain. The specimen sequenced was peripheral blood.

In DNA, the CDR3 is TGTGCCAGCAGCTTAGAGGGGGCAAACACCGGGGAGCTGTTTTTT. It specifies CASSLEGANTGELFF. The rearrangement uses TRBV11-2 and TRBJ2-2, with D possibly TRBD1 on 6 matching bases. The CDR3 runs 15 residues. Trimming stripped 0 bases from V and 2 bases from J, with 7 bases between. Germline V gene sequence: CDR1 SGHAT, CDR2 FQNNGV.